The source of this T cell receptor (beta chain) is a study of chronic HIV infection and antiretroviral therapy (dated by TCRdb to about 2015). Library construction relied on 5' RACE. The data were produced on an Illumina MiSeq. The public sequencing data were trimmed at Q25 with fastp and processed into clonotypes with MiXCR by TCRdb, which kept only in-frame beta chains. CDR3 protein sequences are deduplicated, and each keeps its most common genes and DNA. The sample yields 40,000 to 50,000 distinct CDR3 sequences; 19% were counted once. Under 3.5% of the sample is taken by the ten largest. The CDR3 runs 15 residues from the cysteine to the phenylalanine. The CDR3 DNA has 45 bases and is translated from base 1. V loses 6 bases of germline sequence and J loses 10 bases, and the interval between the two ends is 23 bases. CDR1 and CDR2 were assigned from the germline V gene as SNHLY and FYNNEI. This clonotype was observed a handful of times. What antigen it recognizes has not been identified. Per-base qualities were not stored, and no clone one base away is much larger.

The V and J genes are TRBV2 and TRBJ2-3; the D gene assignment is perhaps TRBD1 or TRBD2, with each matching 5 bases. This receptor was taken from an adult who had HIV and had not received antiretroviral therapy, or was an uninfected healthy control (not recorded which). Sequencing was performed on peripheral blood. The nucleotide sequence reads TGTGCCAGCAGGGGGCGGACTCTTTTGGTCCCCGCGCAGTATTTT. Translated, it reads CASRGRTLLVPAQYF.